Listed below are T cell receptor beta chains from one sample, sequenced in a study of blood T cell repertoires in COVID-19. The repertoire was sequenced with immunoSEQ multiplex PCR; TCRdb's copy has only in-frame clones and lacks some. The sample carries around 400,000 clones, roughly nine tenths recorded once. The sequenced material came from PBMCs or T cells enriched from blood (not recorded which). The receptors stem from a middle-aged woman who had been exposed to COVID-19. Both conserved end residues are part of each CDR3. The D gene is left open where the match is weak. Expanded clones are given a class, and other clones once, few, many or no size at all.

DNA | CDR3 | D | J | V | size
TGCGCCAGCAGCCTCGGGCAGGGGACAACTAATGAAAAACTGTTTTTT | CASSLGQGTTNEKLFF | . | TRBJ1-4 | TRBV4-1 | once
TGTGCCAGCAGCTTAGAGGGGTCGCGCTCCTACGAGCAGTACTTC | CASSLEGSRSYEQYF | . | TRBJ2-7 | TRBV13 | once
TGTGCCAGCAGGCCGGGACAGGGGGGGGAAAAACTGTTTTTT | CASRPGQGGEKLFF | TRBD1 | TRBJ1-4 | TRBV2 | .
TGCAGTGCTAGTCCCTCCAGCGGGAATGAGCAGTTCTTC | CSASPSSGNEQFF | . | TRBJ2-1 | TRBV20-1 | .
TGCAGCGTTGGGGCGGGGGCGAGTGGGGATACGCAGTATTTT | CSVGAGASGDTQYF | . | TRBJ2-3 | TRBV29-1 | .
TGCGCCAGCAGCTTGGACAGAGTTAATGAAAAACTGTTTTTT | CASSLDRVNEKLFF | . | TRBJ1-4 | TRBV5-1 | .
TGTGCCAGCAGCTTAAGACTAGACACAGATACGCAGTATTTT | CASSLRLDTDTQYF | . | TRBJ2-3 | TRBV7-2 | .
TGTGCCAGCAGTGAAGGAACCGGGAACTATGGCTACACCTTC | CASSEGTGNYGYTF | . | TRBJ1-2 | TRBV25-1 | .
TGTGCCAGCAGGCAGGGGACAGCGAACACTGAAGCTTTCTTT | CASRQGTANTEAFF | TRBD1 | TRBJ1-1 | TRBV6-4 | .
TGCGCCAGCAGCTTGGGAACTCTGGACACTGAAGCTTTCTTT | CASSLGTLDTEAFF | . | TRBJ1-1 | TRBV5-1 | once
TGTGCCAGTAGTACTCCAGGCAATCAGCCCCAGCATTTT | CASSTPGNQPQHF | . | TRBJ1-5 | TRBV19 | .
TGTGCCAGCAGCCGACCGATGAATAGCGGGAGGGGACTAGATACGCAGTATTTT | CASSRPMNSGRGLDTQYF | . | TRBJ2-3 | TRBV21-1 | .
TGTGCCAGCAGCTTTAATTTGGGGGGCCAAGAGACCCAGTACTTC | CASSFNLGGQETQYF | . | TRBJ2-5 | TRBV11-3 | .
TGTGCCTGGAGTAGGGGAGGGTCCAGAGATACGCAGTATTTT | CAWSRGGSRDTQYF | TRBD2 | TRBJ2-3 | TRBV30 | .
TGTGCCAGCAGCCCGGGACTAGCGGGAGACAATGAGCAGTTCTTC | CASSPGLAGDNEQFF | TRBD2 | TRBJ2-1 | TRBV5-8 | .
TGTGCCAGCAGCTTAGGATTGTCAGGGGGCCTGATGGAAATCCAAGAGACCCAGTACTTC | CASSLGLSGGLMEIQETQYF | TRBD1 | TRBJ2-5 | TRBV7-8 | .
TGTGCCAGCAGCTTGGGGGACAGACCTAACTATGGCTACACCTTC | CASSLGDRPNYGYTF | TRBD1 | TRBJ1-2 | TRBV5-8 | .
TGCGCCAGCCGGACAGGGACGGGGATGAACACTGAAGCTTTCTTT | CASRTGTGMNTEAFF | TRBD1 | TRBJ1-1 | TRBV5-1 | .
TGTGCCAGCACCGCCCAGTACAATGAGCAGTTCTTC | CASTAQYNEQFF | . | TRBJ2-1 | TRBV5-8 | .
TGTGCCAGCAGCAAGGACAGGGGGTCAGAGACCCAGTACTTC | CASSKDRGSETQYF | TRBD1 | TRBJ2-5 | TRBV5-8 | once
TGTGCCTGGAGTGTGAGCAGGACAGGGGGCTTTGGTGAAAAACTGTTTTTT | CAWSVSRTGGFGEKLFF | TRBD1 | TRBJ1-4 | TRBV30 | .
TGTGCCAGCAGCTCCCCGGGACAGGGTTATGGACGCTATGGCTACACCTTC | CASSSPGQGYGRYGYTF | TRBD1 | TRBJ1-2 | TRBV11-3 | .
TGTGCCAGCAGCTTAGACGGGAACACAGATACGCAGTATTTT | CASSLDGNTDTQYF | . | TRBJ2-3 | TRBV7-2 | once
TGTGCTAGTGGTCAACAGTACGGAAACACCATATATTTT | CASGQQYGNTIYF | . | TRBJ1-3 | TRBV12-5 | .
TGTGCCAGCAGAATGGGGGGGCAAGAGACCCAGTACTTC | CASRMGGQETQYF | TRBD2 | TRBJ2-5 | TRBV27 | .
TGTGCCAGCAAGGGACTAGCCTGGGGAGAGACCCAGTACTTC | CASKGLAWGETQYF | TRBD2 | TRBJ2-5 | TRBV7-6 | .
TGTGCCAGCAGTGAACCCCTGGCTAGCGGGGGGGCGGGTTCCAACGAGCAGTACTTC | CASSEPLASGGAGSNEQYF | TRBD2 | TRBJ2-7 | TRBV2 | .
TGTGCCAGCAGTCCAACCGGGGAGCTGTTTTTT | CASSPTGELFF | . | TRBJ2-2 | TRBV6-2/TRBV6-3 | .
TGTGCCAGCAGCGATCTAGCGGGAGTAGGAGTCGGCACAGATACGCAGTATTTT | CASSDLAGVGVGTDTQYF | TRBD2 | TRBJ2-3 | TRBV7-9 | .
TGTGCCAGCAGCCAATCCGGGACTAGGCGTCAGGGTACCTACAATGAGCAGTTCTTC | CASSQSGTRRQGTYNEQFF | TRBD2 | TRBJ2-1 | TRBV3-1/TRBV3-2 | .
TGTGCCAGCAGCGTAGCCTGGTCGGGGACTGAAGCTTTCTTT | CASSVAWSGTEAFF | . | TRBJ1-1 | TRBV9 | .
TGTGCCAGCAGCTTAGGCACGGGACAGGTATACAATCAGCCCCAGCATTTT | CASSLGTGQVYNQPQHF | TRBD1 | TRBJ1-5 | TRBV7-9 | .
TGTGCCAGCCAGGGCAGTTGGCAGCCCCAGCATTTT | CASQGSWQPQHF | . | TRBJ1-5 | TRBV2 | .
TGTGCCACCAGTGATGCGACAGGGGAAAAAAACACCATATATTTT | CATSDATGEKNTIYF | TRBD1 | TRBJ1-3 | TRBV24-1 | once
TGTGCCAGCAGTCCTGGACTAGCGGGCTACAATGAGCAGTTCTTC | CASSPGLAGYNEQFF | TRBD2 | TRBJ2-1 | TRBV27 | .
TGCGCCAGCAGCGGACAGGACCTATATGGCTACACCTTC | CASSGQDLYGYTF | TRBD1 | TRBJ1-2 | TRBV5-1 | .
TGTGCCAGTAGTATAGAGCTATTAGGAGTTCCCAATGGCTACACCTTC | CASSIELLGVPNGYTF | . | TRBJ1-2 | TRBV19 | .
TGTGCCAGCGAGGACAGGTCCTCTGAAGCTTTCTTT | CASEDRSSEAFF | TRBD1 | TRBJ1-1 | TRBV18 | .
TGTGCCAGCAGCTTAGGGCACAGGCTAACTAATGAAAAACTGTTTTTT | CASSLGHRLTNEKLFF | . | TRBJ1-4 | TRBV7-6 | .
TGTGCCAGCAGCTTGGGGGACAGGGATAACCCTGGCTACACCTTC | CASSLGDRDNPGYTF | TRBD1 | TRBJ1-2 | TRBV5-6 | .
TGTGCCACCAGCAGATCCCCGGGACAGATGTCTTTAGTCTCTGGAAACACCATATATTTT | CATSRSPGQMSLVSGNTIYF | TRBD1 | TRBJ1-3 | TRBV15 | .
TGTGCCGGCAACGGGGACAGGGGTGAAAAACTGTTTTTT | CAGNGDRGEKLFF | TRBD1 | TRBJ1-4 | TRBV30 | .
TGTGCCAGCAGCAAAAAGGGCGGAGGGGAGGACAGGGGCAATCAGCCCCAGCATTTT | CASSKKGGGEDRGNQPQHF | . | TRBJ1-5 | TRBV21-1 | once
TGTGCCAGCAGCTTCCTAGCGGGGGCCATGCGTGGCACCGGGGAGCTGTTTTTT | CASSFLAGAMRGTGELFF | TRBD2 | TRBJ2-2 | TRBV7-9 | .
TGTGCCAGCAGCCAAGAAAACAGGGCAAGGGTTCGCAGAGCTGAAAAACTGTTTTTT | CASSQENRARVRRAEKLFF | . | TRBJ1-4 | TRBV3-1/TRBV3-2 | .
TGTGCTAGCAGCGCGACAGGGTTCACCGGGGAGCTGTTTTTT | CASSATGFTGELFF | TRBD1 | TRBJ2-2 | TRBV7-7 | .
TGCAGCGTTGAACGACAGGGGGAGGGCTACACCTTC | CSVERQGEGYTF | TRBD1 | TRBJ1-2 | TRBV29-1 | once
TGCGCCAGCAGCACGGCCGGGACAGGGAATACCGAGCAGTACTTC | CASSTAGTGNTEQYF | TRBD1 | TRBJ2-7 | TRBV5-1 | .
TGTGCCACCAGCAGATCCCATCCGGGGGAATCTAACTATGGCTACACCTTC | CATSRSHPGESNYGYTF | . | TRBJ1-2 | TRBV15 | .
TGTGCCAGCAGCTTGGTAAATCCAGGAATGAACACTGAAGCTTTCTTT | CASSLVNPGMNTEAFF | . | TRBJ1-1 | TRBV5-6 | .
TGTGCCAGCAGTTTGTTTTCACAGGGCCCAAACTATGGCTACACCTTC | CASSLFSQGPNYGYTF | . | TRBJ1-2 | TRBV27 | .
TGTGCCAGCAGCCAAGGGCAGGTCGACGAGCAGTACTTC | CASSQGQVDEQYF | . | TRBJ2-7 | TRBV3-1/TRBV3-2 | .